Sequencing of this TCR beta chain was carried out in a study of OX40 agonist ivuxolimab in advanced cancers. Across the whole study: Clinicians treated patients with ivuxolimab, an agonistic anti-OX40 (CD134) antibody.

CDR1 is SGHTA, CDR2 FQGTGA, per germline. The CDR3 extends over 12 amino acids. V lost 3 bases, J lost 7 bases, and 10 bases lay in between. With regard to this clone: Its cognate antigen is unknown.

Study-wide results and limits: Circulating CD4+ and CD8+ T cells showed clonal expansion by week 6 at 0.1 to 3.0 mg/kg. The average count of expanded clones was higher among CD8+ T cells than among CD4+.

The timepoints at which blood was sampled were baseline, cycle 4 day 1, and cycle 7 day 1. Repertoires were generated with immunoSEQ multiplex PCR, while TCRdb's copy carries only in-frame clones and drops some. The sample consists of over 55,000 clones, approximately 90% of them appearing once. The receptor was isolated from an adult with an advanced solid tumor such as melanoma, head and neck, liver or kidney cancer. The chain employs TRBV7-3 and TRBJ2-7; D uncertain. Sequencing was performed on CD4+ or CD8+ T cells sorted from blood, taken in a trial of the OX40 agonist ivuxolimab. This CDR3 reads CASSFFFQEQYF. The CDR3 DNA sequence: TGTGCCAGCAGCTTCTTTTTTCAGGAGCAGTACTTC.